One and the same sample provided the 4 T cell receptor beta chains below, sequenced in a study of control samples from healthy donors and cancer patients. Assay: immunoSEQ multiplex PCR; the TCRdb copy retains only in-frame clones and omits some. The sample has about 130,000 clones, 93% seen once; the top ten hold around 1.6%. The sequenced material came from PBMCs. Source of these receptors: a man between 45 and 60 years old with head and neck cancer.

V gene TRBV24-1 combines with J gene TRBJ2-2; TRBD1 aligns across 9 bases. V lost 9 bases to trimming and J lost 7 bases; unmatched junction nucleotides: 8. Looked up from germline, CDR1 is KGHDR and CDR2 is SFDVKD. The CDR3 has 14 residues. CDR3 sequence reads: CATSTGGEGGELFF. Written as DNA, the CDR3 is TGTGCCACCTCGACAGGGGGAGAGGGCGGGGAGCTGTTTTTT.

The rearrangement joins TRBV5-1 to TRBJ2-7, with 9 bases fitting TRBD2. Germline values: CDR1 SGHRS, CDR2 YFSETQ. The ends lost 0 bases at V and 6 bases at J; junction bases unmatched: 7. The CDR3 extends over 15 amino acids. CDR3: CASSLVAGGPAEQYF. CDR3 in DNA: TGCGCCAGCAGCTTGGTTGCGGGGGGGCCCGCCGAGCAGTACTTC.

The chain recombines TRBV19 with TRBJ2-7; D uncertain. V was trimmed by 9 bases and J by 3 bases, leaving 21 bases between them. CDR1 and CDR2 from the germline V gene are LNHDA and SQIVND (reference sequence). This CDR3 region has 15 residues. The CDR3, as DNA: TGTGCCAGCCAGCCCCCCGGACGAAGCATCTACGAGCAGTACTTC. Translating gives CASQPPGRSIYEQYF.

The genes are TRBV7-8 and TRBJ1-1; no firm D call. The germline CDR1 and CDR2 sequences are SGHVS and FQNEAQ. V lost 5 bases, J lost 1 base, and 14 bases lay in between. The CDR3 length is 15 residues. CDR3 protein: CASSLTSFPNTEAFF. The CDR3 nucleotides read TGTGCCAGCAGCCTAACTAGTTTCCCGAACACTGAAGCTTTCTTT.